Listed below are T cell receptor beta chains from one sample, sequenced in a study of identical twins. TCRdb reprocessed the 5' RACE reads via MiXCR and lists one record per CDR3 protein. The sample consists of 1.5 million to 2 million distinct CDR3 sequences, around a third of them appearing once. Material for sequencing was cord blood. These receptors all stem from a newborn girl in good health. CDR3s include the opening cysteine and the closing phenylalanine or tryptophan. The D gene is left open where the match is weak. Only part of the rows carry a size: once, few, many, or a class if the clone is expanded.

clone_size,v_call,j_call,d_call,cdr3_aa,cdr3_nt
.,TRBV10-2,TRBJ1-4,.,CASSEGAGNEKLFF,TGCGCCAGCAGTGAGGGGGCGGGTAATGAAAAACTGTTTTTT
.,TRBV6-5,TRBJ2-7,.,CAGSWQPYEQYF,TGTGCCGGCTCATGGCAACCCTACGAGCAGTACTTC
.,TRBV24-1,TRBJ1-4,TRBD1,CATSDLPRGFEKLFF,TGTGCCACCAGTGATTTGCCCAGGGGGTTTGAAAAACTGTTTTTT
.,TRBV28,TRBJ2-1,.,CASSPLASHNEQFF,TGTGCCAGCAGTCCACTAGCTTCCCACAATGAGCAGTTCTTC
many,TRBV5-1,TRBJ2-5,.,CASSSSKQETQYF,TGCGCCAGCAGCTCCAGTAAGCAAGAGACCCAGTACTTC
few,TRBV7-9,TRBJ1-1,.,CASSRFQSEAFF,TGTGCCAGCAGCCGTTTCCAATCTGAAGCTTTCTTT
.,TRBV20-1,TRBJ2-7,.,CSAAQGDEQYF,TGCAGTGCTGCACAGGGCGACGAGCAGTACTTC
.,TRBV4-1,TRBJ1-1,.,CASSQDRLRRWAFF,TGCGCCAGCAGCCAAGATCGGCTACGGCGGTGGGCTTTCTTT
.,TRBV3-1,TRBJ2-5,TRBD2,CASSPLTSGSVTQYF,TGTGCCAGCAGCCCCTTGACTAGCGGGAGTGTGACCCAGTACTTC
many,TRBV4-2,TRBJ2-7,TRBD2,CASSQAASGSYEQYF,TGTGCCAGCAGCCAAGCAGCTAGCGGCTCCTACGAGCAGTACTTC
.,TRBV5-1,TRBJ1-1,TRBD1,CASSVQGSLEAFF,TGCGCCAGCAGCGTACAGGGGTCCCTCGAAGCTTTCTTT
.,TRBV5-1,TRBJ1-4,.,CASSSGAGATNEKLFF,TGCGCCAGCAGCTCGGGTGCCGGGGCAACTAATGAAAAACTGTTTTTT
.,TRBV13,TRBJ2-5,TRBD1,CASSTGTGVKGETQYF,TGTGCCAGCAGCACCGGGACAGGGGTGAAAGGGGAGACCCAGTACTTC
.,TRBV7-9,TRBJ1-1,TRBD1,CASSLAPRGPLNTEAFF,TGTGCCAGCAGCTTAGCCCCCAGGGGGCCCCTGAACACTGAAGCTTTCTTT
.,TRBV6-2/TRBV6-3,TRBJ1-1,.,CASSYSSEGRSTEAFF,TGTGCCAGCAGTTACTCGAGTGAGGGGAGGAGCACTGAAGCTTTCTTT
few,TRBV5-1,TRBJ2-4,TRBD1,CASSLVGGENIQYF,TGCGCCAGCAGCTTGGTAGGGGGCGAAAACATTCAGTACTTC
.,TRBV21-1,TRBJ2-7,.,CASSKERAKTYGQYF,TGTGCCAGCAGCAAAGAGAGGGCAAAAACCTACGGGCAGTACTTC
.,TRBV20-1,TRBJ2-1,TRBD1,CSAVGTGVYNEQFF,TGCAGTGCTGTGGGGACAGGGGTCTACAATGAGCAGTTCTTC
.,TRBV29-1,TRBJ1-1,TRBD1,CSGKQRQGNTEAFF,TGCAGCGGTAAACAGAGACAGGGGAACACTGAAGCTTTCTTT
.,TRBV12-3/TRBV12-4,TRBJ2-4,.,CASSLRLASDRGGNIQYF,TGTGCCAGCAGTCTCCGCTTGGCTTCAGACAGGGGAGGGAACATTCAGTACTTC
few,TRBV18,TRBJ1-5,.,CASSPAASNQPQHF,TGTGCCAGCTCACCCGCAGCTAGCAATCAGCCCCAGCATTTT
few,TRBV20-1,TRBJ2-5,.,CSARDGMVAGETQYF,TGCAGTGCTAGAGATGGGATGGTCGCAGGGGAGACCCAGTACTTC
.,TRBV3-1,TRBJ2-1,TRBD2,CASSQVGGPGGRLANEQFF,TGTGCCAGCAGCCAAGTTGGCGGGCCCGGCGGGAGATTAGCCAATGAGCAGTTCTTC
.,TRBV7-9,TRBJ2-3,TRBD2,CASSSGLAGDGDTQYF,TGTGCCAGCAGCTCGGGACTAGCGGGGGATGGAGATACGCAGTATTTT
few,TRBV20-1,TRBJ2-5,TRBD2,CSARDPGLARETQYF,TGCAGTGCTAGAGACCCGGGACTAGCTCGAGAGACCCAGTACTTC
.,TRBV4-1,TRBJ2-1,TRBD2,CASSPTPSGSAYTEQFF,TGCGCCAGCAGCCCAACACCTAGCGGGAGTGCCTACACTGAGCAGTTCTTC
.,TRBV2,TRBJ2-5,.,CASSGDARVQETQYF,TGTGCCAGCAGTGGGGACGCCAGGGTACAAGAGACCCAGTACTTC
few,TRBV7-2,TRBJ2-7,TRBD2,CASSWGLPPYEQYF,TGTGCCAGCAGCTGGGGACTACCTCCCTACGAGCAGTACTTC
.,TRBV7-6,TRBJ2-7,TRBD2,CASSLISPPSGGAFLGEQYF,TGTGCCAGCAGCCTGATTAGCCCTCCTAGCGGGGGGGCATTCTTAGGCGAGCAGTACTTC
few,TRBV11-2,TRBJ1-1,.,CASGNSLEAFF,TGTGCCAGCGGAAACTCGCTTGAAGCTTTCTTT
few,TRBV20-1,TRBJ2-3,TRBD2,CSAAGLAGVDTQYF,TGCAGTGCCGCGGGACTAGCGGGCGTAGATACGCAGTATTTT
.,TRBV7-2,TRBJ2-4,.,CASSQYDADQYF,TGTGCCAGCAGCCAGTACGACGCGGACCAGTACTTC
few,TRBV3-1,TRBJ2-1,TRBD1,CASRGDRGAYNEQFF,TGTGCCAGCAGAGGAGACAGGGGGGCTTACAATGAGCAGTTCTTC
.,TRBV10-3,TRBJ2-1,.,CAISESMTGQETQFF,TGTGCCATCAGTGAGTCAATGACAGGCCAAGAGACCCAGTTCTTC
few,TRBV4-2,TRBJ2-3,.,CASSQVAGQWGHTQYF,TGTGCCAGCAGCCAAGTGGCGGGGCAGTGGGGGCATACGCAGTATTTT
.,TRBV12-3/TRBV12-4,TRBJ2-3,TRBD2,CASSPTGGGNTDMQYF,TGTGCCAGCAGTCCCACTGGCGGGGGGAACACAGATATGCAGTATTTT
.,TRBV20-1,TRBJ2-5,TRBD2,CSAPNSGGGETQYF,TGCAGTGCTCCGAATAGCGGGGGTGGAGAGACCCAGTACTTC
few,TRBV11-2,TRBJ2-3,.,CASSLGGGGSTDTQYF,TGTGCCAGCAGCTTAGGAGGAGGGGGGAGTACAGATACGCAGTATTTT
.,TRBV15,TRBJ2-7,.,CATSRAGVLDYEQYF,TGTGCCACCAGCAGAGCCGGGGTACTGGACTACGAGCAGTACTTC
.,TRBV6-5,TRBJ1-5,.,CASSWTVNQPQHF,TGTGCCAGCAGTTGGACGGTGAATCAGCCCCAGCATTTT
few,TRBV5-1,TRBJ1-6,.,CASSSRTGGANSPLHF,TGCGCCAGCAGCTCCCGCACCGGGGGCGCGAATTCACCCCTCCACTTT
.,TRBV29-1,TRBJ2-7,TRBD1,CSALRDRAYEQYF,TGCAGCGCGCTCCGGGACAGGGCCTACGAGCAGTACTTC
few,TRBV20-1,TRBJ2-7,.,CSARVAGLPYEQYF,TGCAGTGCTAGAGTCGCAGGACTCCCCTACGAGCAGTACTTC
.,TRBV20-1,TRBJ2-4,TRBD2,CSARARTSGGPGAKNIQYF,TGCAGTGCTAGAGCCCGGACTAGCGGGGGGCCTGGGGCCAAAAACATTCAGTACTTC
few,TRBV11-2,TRBJ1-4,.,CASSSGEGNEKLFF,TGTGCCAGCAGCTCAGGGGAGGGGAATGAAAAACTGTTTTTT
.,TRBV12-3/TRBV12-4,TRBJ2-7,.,CASTDNYEQYF,TGTGCCAGCACCGACAACTACGAGCAGTACTTC
.,TRBV4-2,TRBJ1-2,.,CASSQDPGTTGYTF,TGTGCCAGCAGCCAAGATCCCGGGACAACTGGCTACACCTTC
few,TRBV27,TRBJ1-1,TRBD1,CASRPGQMNTEAFF,TGTGCCAGCAGACCGGGACAGATGAACACTGAAGCTTTCTTT
few,TRBV20-1,TRBJ2-7,TRBD2,CSARDSGLAPYEQYF,TGCAGTGCTAGAGATTCGGGACTAGCGCCCTACGAGCAGTACTTC
.,TRBV20-1,TRBJ1-5,TRBD1,CSARAGTGGLSNQPQHF,TGCAGTGCTAGAGCCGGGACAGGGGGCTTGAGTAATCAGCCCCAGCATTTT
once,TRBV20-1,TRBJ2-1,.,CSARRFDEQFF,TGCAGTGCTAGGCGCTTCGATGAGCAGTTCTTC
many,TRBV3-1,TRBJ2-7,TRBD1,CASSQGRRTGKNQQYF,TGTGCCAGCAGCCAAGGTCGCCGGACAGGGAAAAATCAGCAGTACTTC
.,TRBV7-6,TRBJ2-7,.,CASSVGITSYNEQYF,TGTGCCAGCAGCGTAGGGATTACATCTTACAATGAGCAGTACTTC
.,TRBV4-1,TRBJ1-2,.,CASSRVGALNYGYTF,TGCGCCAGCAGCCGCGTGGGGGCCCTAAACTATGGCTACACCTTC